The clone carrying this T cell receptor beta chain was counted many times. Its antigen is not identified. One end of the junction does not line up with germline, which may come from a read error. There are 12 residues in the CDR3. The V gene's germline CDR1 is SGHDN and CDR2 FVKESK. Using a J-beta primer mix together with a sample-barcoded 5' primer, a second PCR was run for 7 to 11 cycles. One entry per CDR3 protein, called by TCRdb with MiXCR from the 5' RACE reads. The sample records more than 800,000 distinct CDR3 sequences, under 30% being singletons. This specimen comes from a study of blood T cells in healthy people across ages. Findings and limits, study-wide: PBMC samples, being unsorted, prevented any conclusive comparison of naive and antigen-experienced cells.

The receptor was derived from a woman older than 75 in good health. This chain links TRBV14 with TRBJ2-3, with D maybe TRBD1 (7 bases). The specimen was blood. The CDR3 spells CASSQGGDTQYF. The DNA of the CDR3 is TGCGCCAGCAGCCAGGGGGGAGATACGCAGTATTTT.